Below are 22 T cell receptor beta chains sequenced from a single sample in a study of technical replicates of blood from a few donors. Libraries were prepared by immunoSEQ multiplex PCR; TCRdb keeps only in-frame clonotypes and omits some of them. There are some 80,000 clones in the sample; about 97% occur only once, and almost 0.3% lies in the top ten. The sample taken for sequencing was T cells isolated from PBMCs. These receptors were taken from a human donor in good health.

The rearrangement joins TRBV4-2 to TRBJ1-1, with 7 bases matching TRBD1. V lost 2 bases and J lost 1; bases outside the gene matches: 7. CDR1 LGHNA and CDR2 YNFKEQ come from the germline V gene. The CDR3 is 16 amino acids. DNA for the CDR3: TGTGCCAGCAGCCAATATTATCAGGGGGAGAACACTGAAGCTTTCTTT. Protein product: CASSQYYQGENTEAFF.

The rearrangement joins TRBV11-3 to TRBJ2-3; TRBD2 matches 11 bases. Germline lookup yields CDR1 SGHNT and CDR2 YENEEA. The junction had 13 bases not matched to a gene; V was cut back by 1 base and J by 4 bases. CDR3 length: 19 residues. The CDR3: CASSLADGASGRWADTQYF. For the CDR3, the DNA is TGTGCCAGCAGCTTAGCAGACGGGGCTAGCGGGAGGTGGGCAGATACGCAGTATTTT.

The rearrangement uses TRBV6-5 and TRBJ1-5; 9 nucleotides match TRBD1. Germline loops: CDR1 MNHEY, CDR2 SVGAGI. J lost 4 bases, V lost 6 bases, and 7 bases had no gene match. The CDR3 runs 15 residues. The CDR3 nucleotides are TGTGCCAGCAGGACAGGACAGGGGAATAATCAGCCCCAGCATTTT. Protein product: CASRTGQGNNQPQHF.

This clone was counted a few times. The chain employs TRBV7-9 and TRBJ1-1; a possible D gene is TRBD1 (5 bases). The ends were cut back, 11 bases at V and 6 bases at J, with 16 bases in the middle. Looked up from germline, CDR1 is SEHNR and CDR2 is FQNEAQ (reference sequence). The CDR3 has 12 amino acids. In DNA, the CDR3 is TGTGCCTGTGAACCTAGGGACTCTGAAGCTTTCTTT. Translated: CACEPRDSEAFF.

The count of this clone is one. The chain employs TRBV4-3 and TRBJ2-3, with 10 bases identical to TRBD2. With 0 bases clipped from V and 9 bases from J, the junction kept 9 bases outside the gene matches. CDR1 is LGHNA and CDR2 is YSLEER in the germline V gene. The CDR3 is made up of 16 amino acids. The CDR3 loop reads CASSQEGAGGRRTQYF. CDR3 coding DNA: TGCGCCAGCAGCCAAGAAGGAGCGGGAGGGCGGAGAACGCAGTATTTT.

This clone was found once. The genes are TRBV6-5 and TRBJ2-5; maybe TRBD1 (6 bases). Germline CDR1 MNHEY, CDR2 SVGAGI. Trimming removed 6 bases from V and 4 bases from J, with 12 bases in between. There are 13 residues in the CDR3. In DNA, the CDR3 is TGTGCCAGCAGACCCACAGGGCGAGAGACCCAGTACTTC. Encoded protein: CASRPTGRETQYF.

V gene TRBV9 combines with J gene TRBJ2-1, with D possibly TRBD2 on 6 matching bases. The V end was cut by 4 bases, the J end by 9 bases, with 14 bases between. CDR3 size: 13 residues. Per germline, CDR1 SGDLS and CDR2 YYNGEE. The CDR3 spells CASSFPGEAEQFF. For the CDR3, the DNA is TGTGCCAGCAGCTTTCCGGGGGAGGCTGAGCAGTTCTTC.

V and J are TRBV27 and TRBJ1-5, with TRBD1 matching 9 bases. V gave up 2 bases and J gave up 4 bases; unmatched junction bases: 9. There are 17 residues in the CDR3. Per the germline V gene, CDR1 is MNHEY and CDR2 is SMNVEV (reference sequence). The CDR3 loop is CASSLVGTGKLNQPQHF. CDR3 sequence (DNA): TGTGCCAGCAGTTTAGTGGGGACAGGGAAGCTTAATCAGCCCCAGCATTTT.

V gene TRBV5-6 combines with J gene TRBJ1-5; D is unclear. Germline CDR1 reads SGHDT; CDR2 reads YYEEEE. CDR3 length equals 16 residues. V was trimmed by 0 bases and J by 2 bases, leaving 12 bases between them. For the CDR3, the DNA is TGTGCCAGCAGCTTGGAAGGAGGGTGGGGCAATCAGCCCCAGCATTTT. Protein sequence: CASSLEGGWGNQPQHF.

This chain connects TRBV11-2 to TRBJ1-2; 9 positions agree with TRBD1. The CDR3 consists of 15 residues. Germline loops: CDR1 SGHAT, CDR2 FQNNGV. With 4 bases clipped from V and 6 bases from J, the junction kept 9 bases outside the gene matches. In DNA, the CDR3 is TGTGCCAGCAGCTCTATACTCCGGGACAGGGATGGCTACACCTTC. Amino acid sequence: CASSSILRDRDGYTF. Filled out from reference TRBV11-2 and TRBJ1-2, the complete variable domain reads EAGVAQSPRYKIIEKRQSVAFWCNPISGHATLYWYQQILGQGPKLLIQFQNNGVVDDSQLPKDRFSAERLKGVDSTLKIQPAKLEDSAVYLCASSSILRDRDGYTFGSGTRLTVV.

Written as DNA, the CDR3 is TGCACCAGCAGCCAAGGGGGGGATGAAAAACTGTTTTTT. Translation: CTSSQGGDEKLFF. The chain links TRBV1 to TRBJ1-4. TRBV1 is designated a pseudogene. This CDR3 spans 13 amino acids.

The CDR3 here is CASSTIRNTGELFF. The CDR3 bases are TGTGCCAGCAGCACTATCAGGAACACCGGGGAGCTGTTTTTT. The chain links TRBV9 to TRBJ2-2, with D hard to call. The CDR3 has 14 residues. Germline V gives CDR1 SGDLS, CDR2 YYNGEE. V gave up 4 bases and J gave up 1 base, with 8 bases separating them.

V gene TRBV27 combines with J gene TRBJ1-1; D unclear. The CDR3 is 15 amino acids. V gave up 6 bases and J gave up 1 base, with 15 bases separating them. The germline V gene encodes CDR1 MNHEY and CDR2 SMNVEV (reference sequence). The CDR3 sequence is CASRQIHTENTEAFF. The CDR3 nucleotides read TGTGCCAGCAGGCAGATACACACAGAGAACACTGAAGCTTTCTTT.

The CDR3 DNA is TGTGCCAGCACCCCGGGACTAGGGCAGTTCTTC. Its translation: CASTPGLGQFF. The chain employs TRBV2 and TRBJ2-1, with 8 bases that match TRBD2. From germline, CDR1 is SNHLY and CDR2 FYNNEI. The V and J ends lost 7 bases and 12 bases, in that order; junction bases with no gene match: 5. This CDR3 region has 11 residues.

The CDR3 protein is CASSRGRGNSGNTIYF. The CDR3 coding sequence is TGCGCCAGCAGCCGAGGGAGAGGAAACTCTGGAAACACCATATATTTT. The rearrangement joins TRBV4-3 to TRBJ1-3; D gene ambiguous. V was cut by 4 bases and J by 0 bases, with 13 bases left in between. CDR1 and CDR2 (germline): LGHNA, YSLEER. The CDR3 contains 16 residues.

V usage is TRBV12-5 and J usage is TRBJ1-4; a possible D gene is TRBD1 (5 bases). CDR1 and CDR2 from the germline V gene are LGHNT and FRNRAP. Trimming removed 1 base from V and 2 bases from J, with 11 bases in between. CDR3 length: 16 amino acids. CDR3: CASGLARGGTNEKLFF. The CDR3 nucleotides are TGTGCTAGTGGTTTGGCTCGTGGGGGGACTAATGAAAAACTGTTTTTT.

The chain combines TRBV20-1 with TRBJ1-2; unclear D gene. The CDR3 contains 11 residues. The germline V and J ends were trimmed by 7 bases and 1 base, with 7 bases remaining between them. Germline lookup yields CDR1 DFQATT and CDR2 SNEGSKA (reference sequence). CDR3 nucleotide sequence: TGCAGTGGGTCAGATAACTATGGCTACACCTTC. It specifies CSGSDNYGYTF.

J is TRBJ2-2 and V is TRBV4-2; the match to TRBD2 covers 8 bases. CDR3 size: 13 residues. Trimming cost V 5 bases and J 7 bases; bases outside gene matches: 3. Germline-derived CDR1 and CDR2 are LGHNA and YNFKEQ. CDR3 amino acids: CASSGREVGELFF. CDR3 DNA sequence: TGTGCCAGCAGCGGGCGGGAGGTCGGGGAGCTGTTTTTT.

This chain connects TRBV30 to TRBJ2-1; D call uncertain. Per the germline V gene, CDR1 is GTSNPN and CDR2 is SVGIG (reference sequence). Trimming pared 2 bases from V and 7 bases from J, leaving 9 bases between. The CDR3 is 12 residues long. CDR3 residues: CAWSPPTNEQFF. CDR3 sequence (DNA): TGTGCCTGGAGTCCCCCTACTAATGAGCAGTTCTTC.

The genes are TRBV25-1 and TRBJ1-1; the D gene is possibly TRBD1 (6 bases). V was cut by 6 bases and J by 5 bases, with 10 bases left in between. Per germline, CDR1 MGHDK and CDR2 SYGVNS. CDR3 length equals 12 residues. Here the CDR3 reads CASRQGKTEAFF. CDR3 DNA sequence: TGTGCCAGCAGACAGGGAAAGACTGAAGCTTTCTTT.

The chain couples TRBV27 to TRBJ2-1; TRBD2 matches 8 bases. V shed 0 bases, J shed 6 bases, and the junction held 7 bases outside the gene matches. This CDR3 contains 16 residues. Per germline, CDR1 MNHEY and CDR2 SMNVEV (reference sequence). CDR3: CASSLSWREASNEQFF. In DNA, the CDR3 is TGTGCCAGCAGTTTATCCTGGCGGGAGGCGAGCAATGAGCAGTTCTTC.

This chain joins TRBV19 and TRBJ2-2; perhaps TRBD2 as D (6 bases). CDR3 size: 18 residues. Per the germline V gene, CDR1 is LNHDA and CDR2 is SQIVND (reference sequence). The V end lost 3 bases, the J end lost 1 base, and 18 bases lay between the germline ends. The CDR3 loop reads CASSITLAPRRNTGELFF. The DNA for the CDR3 is TGTGCCAGTAGTATTACACTAGCACCAAGGAGGAACACCGGGGAGCTGTTTTTT.